One sample yielded the 10 T cell receptor beta chains listed below, sequenced in a study of T cell changes during pregnancy in multiple sclerosis. Assay used: immunoSEQ multiplex PCR; TCRdb lists only in-frame clones, some missing. The sample includes tens of thousands of clones, roughly 93% of them seen just once. Sequenced material: peripheral blood, taken in the second trimester of pregnancy. All receptors come from a female donor in good health, enrolled as a control in a pregnancy study.

This clone was picked up one time. The chain recombines TRBV18 with TRBJ1-2; the match to TRBD1 covers 11 bases. Losses at the gene ends were 5 bases for V and 8 bases for J; bases not matched to a gene: 4. The germline CDR1 and CDR2 sequences are KGHSH and LQKENI. CDR3 length: 13 amino acids. DNA for the CDR3: TGTGCCAGCTCAAGGACAGGGGGCGGGGGCTACACCTTC. This codes for CASSRTGGGGYTF. Based on the CDR3 plus reference TRBV18 and TRBJ1-2, the full variable domain is NAGVMQNPRHLVRRRGQEARLRCSPMKGHSHVYWYRQLPEEGLKFMVYLQKENIIDESGMPKERFSAEFPKEGPSILRIQQVVRGDSAAYFCASSRTGGGGYTFGSGTRLTVV.

The chain is built from TRBV30 and TRBJ1-2; D is unresolved. The V end lost 2 bases, the J end lost 2 bases, and 9 bases lay between the germline ends. The CDR3 consists of 13 residues. Germline CDR1 reads GTSNPN; CDR2 reads SVGIG (reference sequence). This CDR3 reads CAWSQDYNYGYTF. The CDR3 bases are TGTGCCTGGAGTCAGGACTACAACTATGGCTACACCTTC. The full variable domain, completed using reference TRBV30 and TRBJ1-2, is SQTIHQWPATLVQPVGSPLSLECTVEGTSNPNLYWYRQAAGRGLQLLFYSVGIGQISSEVPQNLSASRPQDRQFILSSKKLLLSDSGFYLCAWSQDYNYGYTFGSGTRLTVV.

V is TRBV19 and J is TRBJ2-7; possible D gene TRBD2, 6 bases. V was cut by 3 bases and J by 3 bases, with 12 bases left in between. The CDR3 loop spans 14 amino acids. Germline assignment: CDR1 LNHDA and CDR2 SQIVND (reference sequence). CDR3 bases: TGTGCCAGTAGTATCGAAAGGGGACTCTACGAGCAGTACTTC. This encodes CASSIERGLYEQYF.

This sequence joins TRBV5-4 and TRBJ1-1; 7 nucleotides agree with TRBD1. The CDR3 spans 13 residues. Trimming cost V 0 bases and J 4 bases; bases outside gene matches: 0. The germline V gene encodes CDR1 SGHNT and CDR2 YYREEE (reference sequence). The CDR3 sequence is CASSLDRGTEAFF. Here the CDR3 DNA reads TGTGCCAGCAGCTTGGACAGGGGCACTGAAGCTTTCTTT.

The chain is built from TRBV7-9 and TRBJ1-1; D is possibly TRBD1 (6 bases). This CDR3 has 15 residues. Germline CDR1 and CDR2: SEHNR and FQNEAQ (reference sequence). Deletions cut 0 bases from V and 1 base from J, with 9 bases between. In DNA, the CDR3 is TGTGCCAGCAGCTTAGCCTTACAGGGGAACACTGAAGCTTTCTTT. It is translated as CASSLALQGNTEAFF.

J is TRBJ1-1 and V is TRBV19; possibly TRBD1 for D (5 bases). From germline, CDR1 is LNHDA and CDR2 SQIVND (reference sequence). V was clipped by 10 bases and J by 5 bases, with 20 bases between them. This CDR3 contains 14 residues. CDR3 DNA: TGTGCCACTCACCATGGACAATTAAATACTGAAGCTTTCTTT. It is translated as CATHHGQLNTEAFF.

The chain is built from TRBV5-6 and TRBJ1-5, with 7 bases aligning to TRBD1. J lost 3 bases, V lost 4 bases, and 4 bases had no gene match. Germline V CDR1 and CDR2: SGHDT, YYEEEE. The CDR3 length is 14 residues. The CDR3 spells CASSLGQANQPQHF. CDR3 coding DNA: TGTGCCAGCAGCCTTGGACAGGCCAATCAGCCCCAGCATTTT.

V usage is TRBV30 and J usage is TRBJ1-2, with 7 bases matching TRBD1. J gave up 4 bases and V 3 bases, and 8 bases lay outside the gene matches. The CDR3 sequence is 14 residues long. The V gene's germline CDR1 is GTSNPN and CDR2 SVGIG (reference sequence). The CDR3 coding sequence is TGTGCCTGGAGGGAGGGGGCGCACAGCTATGGCTACACCTTC. It is translated as CAWREGAHSYGYTF.

V gene TRBV7-2 combines with J gene TRBJ2-3; 8 nucleotides align to TRBD2. From germline, CDR1 is SGHTA and CDR2 FQGNSA. After removal of 10 bases from V and 8 bases from J, the junction contained 8 bases not matched to a gene. CDR3 length equals 12 residues. DNA of the CDR3: TGTGCCACTACCCGTCGGGGGGGTACGCAGTATTTT. As protein: CATTRRGGTQYF.

V gene TRBV10-3 combines with J gene TRBJ2-7, with D perhaps TRBD1 (5 bases). The germline CDR1 and CDR2 sequences are ENHRY and SYGVKD. The CDR3 extends over 14 amino acids. The germline V and J ends were trimmed by 4 bases and 0 bases, with 10 bases remaining between them. This CDR3 is CAISGVGDSYEQYF. In DNA form, the CDR3 reads TGTGCCATCAGTGGGGTAGGGGACTCCTACGAGCAGTACTTC.